The 32 T cell receptor beta chains listed next were all sequenced from one sample in a study of T cell repertoires in cytomegalovirus infection. TCRdb ran MiXCR on the reads and lists one entry per CDR3 protein. Of more than 650,000 distinct CDR3 sequences detected, about 40% appear once; the ten largest clones hold about 2.8%. Source material: PBMCs. The receptors originated from a human donor in good health (CMV status not recorded). Some clones in this sample may be carry-over from other donors' samples.

V is TRBV18 and J is TRBJ2-7; tentatively, D is TRBD1 (5 bases). This CDR3 comprises 15 residues. Trimming stripped 3 bases from V and 4 bases from J, with 16 bases between. The germline gives CDR1 KGHSH, CDR2 LQKENI. The CDR3 region has the DNA TGTGCCAGCTCACCGACCCGACAGCTAGTGTACGAGCAGTACTTC. Translated: CASSPTRQLVYEQYF.

V and J are TRBV2 and TRBJ1-5; no clear D. There are 14 residues in the CDR3. Germline V gene lookup returns CDR1 SNHLY and CDR2 FYNNEI. Between the trimmed V and J ends, which lost 6 bases and 0 bases, there was a span of 9 bases. This CDR3 reads CASRDPFSNQPQHF. The DNA of the CDR3 is TGTGCCAGCAGGGACCCATTTAGCAATCAGCCCCAGCATTTT.

The sample holds a few counts of this clonotype. V and J are TRBV27 and TRBJ1-1; D gene unclear. The CDR3 loop spans 14 amino acids. Looked up from germline, CDR1 is MNHEY and CDR2 is SMNVEV (reference sequence). The ends were cut back, 6 bases at V and 3 bases at J, with 14 bases in the middle. The CDR3 DNA sequence: TGTGCCAGCAGGAGTCGGCTTAGGGACACTGAAGCTTTCTTT. Translating gives CASRSRLRDTEAFF.

This clonotype was picked up a small number of times. The rearrangement uses TRBV7-2 and TRBJ1-2; a weak D match, TRBD1 (5 bases). The CDR3 extends over 13 amino acids. Germline lookup yields CDR1 SGHTA and CDR2 FQGNSA. Trimming took 3 bases from V and 6 from J, leaving 11 bases between them. The CDR3 coding sequence is TGTGCCAGCAGCTTTGTGGTAGGGGATGGCTACACCTTC. Its translation: CASSFVVGDGYTF.

This clonotype showed up many times. This chain links TRBV7-6 with TRBJ1-5; unclear D gene. The germline V and J ends were trimmed by 4 bases and 3 bases, with 4 bases remaining between them. Germline V gives CDR1 SGHVS, CDR2 FNYEAQ. The CDR3 contains 12 residues. Here the CDR3 DNA reads TGTGCCAGCAGCTCAGTCAATCAGCCCCAGCATTTT. Protein: CASSSVNQPQHF.

This clonotype was picked up a small number of times. The chain is built from TRBV7-9 and TRBJ1-4, with a possible D match to TRBD1 (6 bases). Germline assignment: CDR1 SEHNR and CDR2 FQNEAQ (reference sequence). The V end was cut by 2 bases, the J end by 8 bases, with 18 bases between. There are 16 residues in the CDR3. The CDR3 loop reads CASSLPIQGLKEKLFF. CDR3 coding DNA: TGTGCCAGCAGCTTACCGATCCAGGGGTTGAAAGAAAAACTGTTTTTT. Complete variable domain (other parts from reference TRBV7-9 and TRBJ1-4): DTGVSQNPRHKITKRGQNVTFRCDPISEHNRLYWYRQTLGQGPEFLTYFQNEAQLEKSRLLSDRFSAERPKGSFSTLEIQRTEQGDSAMYLCASSLPIQGLKEKLFFGSGTQLSVL.

This clonotype was picked up a small number of times. V usage is TRBV28 and J usage is TRBJ2-5; D uncertain. Germline V CDR1 and CDR2: MDHEN, SYDVKM. V was pared by 3 bases and J by 3 bases, with 8 bases between. The CDR3 has 13 residues. In DNA form, the CDR3 reads TGTGCCAGCAGTTTTATTGGAAAAGAGACCCAGTACTTC. It yields the protein CASSFIGKETQYF.

On this clonotype itself: A much larger clone lies one base from this, so it may be a read error. This chain connects TRBV7-6 to TRBJ1-1, with D perhaps matching TRBD1 (6 bases). In germline, CDR1 is SGHVS, CDR2 FNYEAQ. The CDR3 has 15 amino acids. CDR3 sequence reads: CDSSFNPTGNTEAFF. In DNA form, the CDR3 reads TGTGACAGCAGCTTCAACCCGACAGGGAACACTGAAGCTTTCTTT.

Concerning this clonotype: A much bigger clone sits one base away, suggesting this may be a read error. V gene TRBV12-3 or TRBV12-4 combines with J gene TRBJ1-5; D might be TRBD1 (6 bases). V was pared by 6 bases and J by 7 bases, with 16 bases between. The CDR3 is made up of 14 amino acids. The CDR3 loop is CASSTVRRGQPQHF. CDR3 DNA sequence: TGTGCCAGCAGCACGGTCAGAAGGGGGCAGCCCCAGCATTTT.

Many counts were recorded for this clonotype. V and J are TRBV7-2 and TRBJ1-3; D uncertain. Germline CDR1 is SGHTA and CDR2 is FQGNSA. The CDR3 is made up of 15 amino acids. Trimming removed 3 bases from V and 8 bases from J, with 17 bases in between. The CDR3 DNA is TGTGCCAGCAGCTTCTCCGACCCCGGTAGATACACCATATATTTT. Translated, it gives CASSFSDPGRYTIYF.

The genes are TRBV10-3 and TRBJ2-1, with 11 positions matching TRBD1. Losses at the gene ends were 4 bases for V and 3 bases for J; bases not matched to a gene: 17. From germline, CDR1 is ENHRY and CDR2 SYGVKD. The CDR3 is 20 amino acids. This chain's CDR3 is CAISGGTGQGVSDLYNEQFF. DNA of the CDR3: TGTGCCATCAGTGGAGGGACGGGACAGGGGGTATCGGACCTCTACAATGAGCAGTTCTTC.

The chain uses TRBV15 and TRBJ2-5; 10 bases line up with TRBD1. The CDR3 has 16 residues. The V gene's germline CDR1 is LNHNV and CDR2 YYDKDF (reference sequence). V gave up 0 bases and J gave up 5 bases; unmatched junction bases: 6. The CDR3 DNA reads as TGTGCCACCAGCAGAGATTCGGGACAGGGGACGGAGACCCAGTACTTC. Translated, it gives CATSRDSGQGTETQYF.

The chain combines TRBV6-6 with TRBJ1-5, with D possibly TRBD1 on 6 matching bases. Trimming removed 4 bases at V and 6 bases at J, with 13 bases between. The V gene's germline CDR1 is MNHNY and CDR2 SVGAGI (reference sequence). The CDR3 is 14 amino acids. The CDR3 loop reads CASSLTGNPQPQHF. The CDR3 DNA reads as TGTGCCAGCAGTTTAACAGGGAACCCTCAGCCCCAGCATTTT.

This clonotype was picked up many times. The gene calls are TRBV28 and TRBJ1-4, with D perhaps TRBD1 (5 bases). CDR3 size: 14 residues. V lost 6 bases, J lost 0 bases, and 8 bases lay in between. The germline V gene has CDR1 MDHEN and CDR2 SYDVKM. The CDR3 is CASSQGATNEKLFF. In nucleotides, the CDR3 is TGTGCCAGCAGCCAGGGTGCAACTAATGAAAAACTGTTTTTT.

A few counts support this clonotype. This chain connects TRBV7-6 to TRBJ2-7; 8 bases align to TRBD1. Germline V gene lookup returns CDR1 SGHVS and CDR2 FNYEAQ. This CDR3 region has 15 residues. The V gene end was trimmed by 5 bases and the J gene end by 4 bases; junction bases not matched to a gene: 10. The CDR3 loop reads CASSTTDRDGYEQYF. In DNA form, the CDR3 reads TGTGCCAGCAGCACAACGGACAGGGATGGGTACGAGCAGTACTTC.

Details on this clonotype: The CDR3 does not end in the conserved phenylalanine or tryptophan, so this is likely a read error. The genes are TRBV7-8 and TRBJ2-1; no clear D. Germline CDR1 and CDR2: SGHVS and FQNEAQ. The CDR3 is 14 amino acids. With 1 base removed from V and 6 bases from J, the gap between germline ends came to 10 bases. CDR3 sequence reads: CASSLGQYGNEQFL. As DNA, the CDR3 is TGTGCCAGCAGCTTAGGCCAGTATGGCAATGAGCAGTTCTTA.

This clonotype was recorded many times. The chain is built from TRBV7-9 and TRBJ1-2, with D hard to call. Germline lookup yields CDR1 SEHNR and CDR2 FQNEAQ (reference sequence). This CDR3 is 16 amino acids long. V lost 0 bases to trimming and J lost 4 bases, with 15 bases between them. The chain's CDR3 is CASSLALWQSPYGYTF. In DNA form, the CDR3 reads TGTGCCAGCAGCTTAGCCCTGTGGCAATCGCCCTATGGCTACACCTTC.

This clonotype was counted between two and nine times. V is TRBV7-9 and J is TRBJ1-1; TRBD1 is a possible D gene (5 bases). CDR3 length: 14 residues. The V gene lost 5 bases and the J gene lost 5 bases, with 15 bases spanning the gap. Germline-derived CDR1 and CDR2 are SEHNR and FQNEAQ (reference sequence). The CDR3 reads CASSTTSRGTEAFF. The DNA of the CDR3 is TGTGCCAGCAGCACGACGTCCCGGGGGACTGAAGCTTTCTTT.

The chain employs TRBV7-2 and TRBJ2-7; TRBD1 might be the D (5 bases). CDR1 and CDR2 from the germline V gene are SGHTA and FQGNSA. The V end lost 7 bases, the J end lost 4 bases, and 11 bases lay between the germline ends. This CDR3 comprises 12 residues. The DNA for the CDR3 is TGTGCCAGCAACTCACGACAGTACGAGCAGTACTTC. Amino acid sequence: CASNSRQYEQYF.

The genes are TRBV6-6 and TRBJ1-2; D remains unclear. The germline gives CDR1 MNHNY, CDR2 SVGAGI (reference sequence). This CDR3 region has 12 residues. V gave up 6 bases and J gave up 6 bases, with 11 bases separating them. The CDR3 is CASRSKGDGYTF. Written as DNA, the CDR3 is TGTGCCAGCAGATCCAAGGGAGATGGCTACACCTTC.

The CDR3 is CASSLTRAPLHF. As DNA, the CDR3 is TGTGCCAGCAGTTTAACCCGGGCACCCCTCCACTTT. V gene TRBV12-3 or TRBV12-4 combines with J gene TRBJ1-6; D call uncertain. V lost 2 bases and J lost 11, with 7 bases in between. The CDR3 loop spans 12 amino acids.

This clonotype was seen many times. The chain's CDR3 is CASSLRDTEAFF. DNA of the CDR3: TGTGCCAGCAGTTTAAGGGACACTGAAGCTTTCTTT. This chain uses TRBV12-3 or TRBV12-4 with TRBJ1-1; D is unclear. V lost 2 bases, J lost 3 bases, and 4 bases lay in between. The CDR3 runs 12 residues.

The rearrangement uses TRBV28 and TRBJ2-2; TRBD1 matches 7 bases. CDR1 is MDHEN, CDR2 SYDVKM, per germline. The CDR3 runs to 16 residues. V trimming: 2 bases; J trimming: 1 base; junction bases outside the gene matches: 4. CDR3 loop: CASSLLTGQNTGELFF. CDR3 sequence (DNA): TGTGCCAGCAGTTTACTGACAGGGCAGAACACCGGGGAGCTGTTTTTT.

This clonotype occurred a few times. V and J are TRBV6-1 and TRBJ2-7, with 8 bases fitting TRBD1. Germline V gene lookup returns CDR1 MNHNS and CDR2 SASEGT. This CDR3 spans 15 amino acids. The ends lost 4 bases at V and 6 bases at J; junction bases unmatched: 11. The CDR3 coding sequence is TGTGCCAGCAGTGCCCGAGGGCCAGGGGGCGCCGAGCAGTACTTC. It yields the protein CASSARGPGGAEQYF.

The gene calls are TRBV10-3 and TRBJ2-5; D is unclear. The germline V and J ends were trimmed by 7 bases and 5 bases, with 11 bases remaining between them. The length of the CDR3 is 12 residues. Germline V lookup: CDR1 ENHRY, CDR2 SYGVKD. The CDR3 DNA is TGTGCCATCAAAAAGGCTGGGGAGACCCAGTACTTC. The encoded protein is CAIKKAGETQYF.

The chain has TRBV11-2 and TRBJ1-1; D might be TRBD1 (5 bases). CDR1 is SGHAT, CDR2 FQNNGV, per germline. V was clipped by 5 bases and J by 0 bases, with 13 bases between them. This CDR3 has 15 amino acids. As DNA, the CDR3 is TGTGCCAGCAGCACCGGGGGTGGATTGAACACTGAAGCTTTCTTT. Its translation: CASSTGGGLNTEAFF.

This sequence joins TRBV5-1 and TRBJ2-1; TRBD2 aligns across 9 bases. This CDR3 contains 15 residues. Germline CDR1 is SGHRS and CDR2 is YFSETQ. V gave up 3 bases and J gave up 7 bases; unmatched junction bases: 8. CDR3 nucleotides: TGCGCCAGCAGCTGGACCCGCGGGGGGGTAAATGAGCAGTTCTTC. This encodes CASSWTRGGVNEQFF.

This clonotype was seen more than once but under ten times. The gene calls are TRBV7-9 and TRBJ1-1, with 9 bases matching TRBD1. This CDR3 has 14 amino acids. Germline V gene lookup returns CDR1 SEHNR and CDR2 FQNEAQ (reference sequence). V gave up 1 base and J gave up 8 bases; unmatched junction bases: 5. CDR3 nucleotides: TGTGCCAGCAGCTTAGTTCTGGGACAGGGCGAAGCTTTCTTT. It yields the protein CASSLVLGQGEAFF.

The chain joins TRBV20-1 to TRBJ2-1; TRBD2 aligns across 8 bases. With V trimmed by 5 bases and J by 7 bases, 19 bases remained unmatched. This CDR3 comprises 17 residues. The germline gives CDR1 DFQATT, CDR2 SNEGSKA (reference sequence). CDR3 sequence reads: CSAPRIPSGGRGNEQFF. CDR3 in DNA: TGCAGTGCTCCTCGGATCCCAAGCGGGGGAAGGGGAAATGAGCAGTTCTTC.

V usage is TRBV15 and J usage is TRBJ1-2; 8 bases match TRBD1. Germline-derived CDR1 and CDR2 are LNHNV and YYDKDF (reference sequence). The CDR3 covers 16 residues. V was clipped by 1 base and J by 3 bases; unmatched bases: 7. The CDR3 spells CATSRAPDRVDYGYTF. CDR3 in DNA: TGTGCCACCAGCAGAGCCCCGGACAGGGTGGACTATGGCTACACCTTC.

This clonotype was detected a few times. The chain employs TRBV7-6 and TRBJ1-3, with a tentative D call TRBD1 (5 bases). The CDR3 is made up of 16 amino acids. From germline, CDR1 is SGHVS and CDR2 FNYEAQ. Trimming cost V 4 bases and J 0 bases, with 13 bases left between them. The chain's CDR3 is CASSWDGLTSGNTIYF. The CDR3 DNA follows: TGTGCCAGCAGCTGGGACGGTCTGACCTCTGGAAACACCATATATTTT.

This clonotype was observed a handful of times. The chain is built from TRBV6-1 and TRBJ1-1, with D maybe TRBD1 (5 bases). The CDR3 consists of 15 residues. Germline V CDR1 and CDR2: MNHNS, SASEGT. Trimming cost V 8 bases and J 6 bases, with 22 bases left between them. CDR3 nucleotides: TGTGCCAGCGGAAAGCCTAGGGGCGTCGTGGCTGAAGCTTTCTTT. Translated: CASGKPRGVVAEAFF.